These 27 T cell receptor beta chains came from one sample sequenced in a study of blood T cell repertoires in COVID-19. Sequencing used immunoSEQ multiplex PCR; TCRdb keeps in-frame clones, though not all of them. The table has 87,000 or so clones, more than 70% seen once. Sequenced input: peripheral blood. Receptor source: an elderly woman in a cohort sampled during active or convalescent COVID-19.

V gene TRBV6-5 combines with J gene TRBJ1-2; 7 bases agree with TRBD1. The V gene end was trimmed by 6 bases and the J gene end by 3 bases; junction bases not matched to a gene: 4. Germline-derived CDR1 and CDR2 are MNHEY and SVGAGI. This CDR3 has 13 amino acids. The CDR3 here is CASREGQHYGYTF. CDR3 sequence (DNA): TGTGCCAGCAGAGAGGGACAGCACTATGGCTACACCTTC.

A single count supports this clone. CDR3 DNA: TGTGCCAGCAGTGTTACAGGGGGCTATGGCTACACCTTC. It translates to CASSVTGGYGYTF. This rearrangement joins TRBV12-3 or TRBV12-4 to TRBJ1-2; 8 bases match TRBD1. V gave up 5 bases and J gave up 4 bases; unmatched junction bases: 3. CDR3 length: 13 amino acids.

V and J are TRBV3-1 (or the pseudogene TRBV3-2) and TRBJ2-5; TRBD2 aligns across 7 bases. CDR1 is LGHDT, CDR2 YNNKEL, per germline (reference sequence). The CDR3 contains 13 residues. V lost 4 bases, J lost 4 bases, and 3 bases stayed unmatched. DNA of the CDR3: TGTGCCAGCAGCCCCGGCGGGGGAGAGACCCAGTACTTC. This codes for CASSPGGGETQYF.

The chain joins TRBV4-1 to TRBJ1-3, with no clear D. This CDR3 region has 15 residues. With 1 base removed from V and 2 bases from J, the gap between germline ends came to 9 bases. From germline, CDR1 is MGHRA and CDR2 YSYEKL. The DNA for the CDR3 is TGCGCCAGCAGCCAAGTTGAGGCCACTGGAAACACCATATATTTT. This sequence encodes CASSQVEATGNTIYF.

The rearrangement links TRBV11-1 to TRBJ2-1; D gene unclear. The CDR3 spans 11 residues. V lost 0 bases, J lost 10 bases, and 4 bases lay in between. The V gene's germline CDR1 is SGHAT and CDR2 FQDESV (reference sequence). The CDR3: CASSLAGEQFF. CDR3 DNA sequence: TGTGCCAGCAGCTTAGCGGGCGAGCAGTTCTTC.

The chain combines TRBV19 with TRBJ1-3, with a weak D call TRBD1 (5 bases). This CDR3 comprises 15 residues. Germline V CDR1 and CDR2: LNHDA, SQIVND (reference sequence). V lost 8 bases and J 0 bases, leaving 14 bases between the germline ends. CDR3 coding DNA: TGTGCCAGTTCCGCGACAGTAAGCTCTGGAAACACCATATATTTT. It specifies CASSATVSSGNTIYF.

The chain couples TRBV2 to TRBJ2-5; 7 positions match TRBD2. Germline V gene sequence: CDR1 SNHLY, CDR2 FYNNEI. V shed 7 bases and J 5 bases; nucleotides not matched to a gene: 7. The CDR3 has 13 residues. The CDR3 loop is CASKAGPGETQYF. The CDR3 region has the DNA TGTGCCAGCAAAGCGGGGCCGGGGGAGACCCAGTACTTC.

CDR3 DNA sequence: TGTGCCAGCAGCTTGGGAGGCCAGCGGGCCGCGGAGACCCAGTACTTC. Residues: CASSLGGQRAAETQYF. The chain couples TRBV5-4 to TRBJ2-5, with D perhaps TRBD2 (6 bases). CDR1 is SGHNT and CDR2 is YYREEE in the germline V gene (reference sequence). Trimming stripped 0 bases from V and 5 bases from J, with 17 bases between. This CDR3 contains 16 residues.

The rearrangement joins TRBV6-1 to TRBJ2-5; the match to TRBD2 covers 8 bases. The CDR3 has 15 residues. Germline loops: CDR1 MNHNS, CDR2 SASEGT. Trimming removed 2 bases from V and 5 bases from J; junction bases left unmatched: 7. CDR3 in amino acids: CASSEWAGGRETQYF. CDR3 DNA sequence: TGTGCCAGCAGTGAATGGGCGGGAGGAAGGGAGACCCAGTACTTC.

This clone was seen just once. The genes are TRBV19 and TRBJ2-5, with a possible D match to TRBD2 (6 bases). The V gene's germline CDR1 is LNHDA and CDR2 SQIVND (reference sequence). Trimming removed 5 bases at V and 5 bases at J, with 18 bases between. This CDR3 is 15 amino acids long. CDR3 amino acids: CASSLPGLRWETQYF. The CDR3 DNA is TGTGCCAGTAGTCTACCGGGACTTAGATGGGAGACCCAGTACTTC.

The chain carries TRBV19 and TRBJ1-5, with a possible D match to TRBD1 (6 bases). Between the trimmed V and J ends, which lost 7 bases and 6 bases, there was a span of 10 bases. Per the germline V gene, CDR1 is LNHDA and CDR2 is SQIVND (reference sequence). The CDR3 runs 12 residues. The chain's CDR3 is CASTPQGQPQHF. CDR3 in DNA: TGTGCCAGTACCCCACAGGGTCAGCCCCAGCATTTT.

This clone was seen just once. The CDR3 DNA follows: TGCGCCAGCAGTGGGAAGGACAACAATAATTCACCCCTCCACTTT. Protein: CASSGKDNNNSPLHF. V and J are TRBV10-2 and TRBJ1-6, with TRBD1 as a possible D gene (5 bases). Germline V CDR1 and CDR2: WSHSY, SAAADI. This CDR3 spans 15 amino acids. The ends were cut back, 4 bases at V and 5 bases at J, with 12 bases in the middle.

The chain employs TRBV29-1 and TRBJ2-1; TRBD2 agrees at 12 bases. With 7 bases clipped from V and 2 bases from J, the junction kept 9 bases outside the gene matches. Germline V gene sequence: CDR1 SQVTM, CDR2 ANQGSEA. CDR3 size: 16 residues. CDR3 bases: TGCAGCGCCGAGGGGGGACTAGCGGGCACCTACAATGAGCAGTTCTTC. It yields the protein CSAEGGLAGTYNEQFF.

V and J are TRBV15 and TRBJ2-1; 10 bases line up with TRBD1. Trimming took 2 bases from V and 5 from J; bases not matched to a gene: 12. In germline, CDR1 is LNHNV, CDR2 YYDKDF (reference sequence). The CDR3 extends over 18 amino acids. CDR3 bases: TGTGCCACCAGCAGACACCTTTCGCCGGGACAGGGGAACAATGAGCAGTTCTTC. The encoded protein is CATSRHLSPGQGNNEQFF.

The genes are TRBV27 and TRBJ2-3; 13 nucleotides align to TRBD2. CDR1 and CDR2 (germline): MNHEY, SMNVEV (reference sequence). With V trimmed by 4 bases and J by 6 bases, 10 bases remained unmatched. The CDR3 length is 17 residues. CDR3 loop: CASSSPGLAGVSDTQYF. The CDR3 coding sequence is TGTGCCAGCAGTTCCCCCGGACTAGCGGGAGTTTCGGATACGCAGTATTTT.

The CDR3 is CASAGGLSDYGYTF. The CDR3 DNA follows: TGTGCCAGCGCCGGCGGGCTGTCAGACTATGGCTACACCTTC. J is TRBJ1-2 and V is TRBV5-6, with D unresolved. V shed 7 bases and J shed 3 bases, with 16 bases lying between them. The germline V gene encodes CDR1 SGHDT and CDR2 YYEEEE. The CDR3 consists of 14 residues.

The gene calls are TRBV15 and TRBJ2-6; weak D call: TRBD1 (6 bases). Trimming cost V 1 base and J 1 base, with 11 bases left between them. The CDR3 runs 17 residues. Germline CDR1 LNHNV, CDR2 YYDKDF (reference sequence). In nucleotides, the CDR3 is TGTGCCACCAGCAGAGGGGGGACACCTTCTGGGGCCAACGTCCTGACTTTC. It is translated as CATSRGGTPSGANVLTF.

The sample holds a few counts of this clone. The chain is built from TRBV5-4 and TRBJ2-7; 7 positions agree with TRBD2. The CDR3 is 13 amino acids. From germline, CDR1 is SGHNT and CDR2 YYREEE (reference sequence). The V segment lost 3 bases and the J segment 4 bases; nucleotides outside the gene matches: 4. The CDR3 DNA reads TGTGCCAGCAGCTCCCGGGGGGAGTACGAGCAGTACTTC. Its protein is CASSSRGEYEQYF.

The chain has TRBV30 and TRBJ2-1, with 7 bases lining up with TRBD2. V trimming: 3 bases; J trimming: 2 bases; junction bases outside the gene matches: 16. The length of the CDR3 is 18 residues. CDR1 is GTSNPN, CDR2 SVGIG, per germline (reference sequence). The CDR3 loop reads CAWRVRLGGGLPYNEQFF. The CDR3 DNA sequence: TGTGCCTGGAGAGTTAGGCTCGGGGGAGGGTTGCCCTACAATGAGCAGTTCTTC.

The V call is TRBV9, the J call TRBJ2-3; 9 nucleotides agree with TRBD2. Germline V gene lookup returns CDR1 SGDLS and CDR2 YYNGEE. J lost 7 bases, V lost 4 bases, and 10 bases had no gene match. This CDR3 comprises 15 residues. The CDR3 region is CASSLYSGSTNTQYF. The CDR3 bases are TGTGCCAGCAGCCTCTATAGCGGGAGTACGAATACGCAGTATTTT.

V is TRBV25-1 and J is TRBJ1-3, with D possibly matching TRBD1 (6 bases). Per germline, CDR1 MGHDK and CDR2 SYGVNS. The CDR3 runs 15 residues. Trimming removed 4 bases from V and 0 bases from J, with 10 bases in between. The DNA of the CDR3 is TGTGCCAGCAGTGTTACAGGGTACTCTGGAAACACCATATATTTT. This gives the protein CASSVTGYSGNTIYF.

This clone was picked up one time. The CDR3 DNA is TGTGCCAGCACCCTCCAGGGTCATCAGCCCCAGCATTTT. Its protein product is CASTLQGHQPQHF. The chain uses TRBV12-3 or TRBV12-4 and TRBJ1-5, with D possibly being TRBD1 (5 bases). The CDR3 runs 13 residues. The V end lost 7 bases, the J end lost 5 bases, and 12 bases lay between the germline ends.

This clone has just a few counts. The chain uses TRBV6-5 and TRBJ1-2, with no clear D. The germline V and J ends were trimmed by 6 bases and 0 bases, with 8 bases remaining between them. The V gene's germline CDR1 is MNHEY and CDR2 SVGAGI. CDR3 length equals 13 residues. CDR3 coding DNA: TGTGCCAGCAGCGACACCGCTAACTATGGCTACACCTTC. It specifies CASSDTANYGYTF.

This clone was recorded a few times. The J gene is TRBJ1-4, the V gene TRBV12-3 or TRBV12-4; TRBD1 is a possible D gene (6 bases). The V and J ends lost 6 bases and 8 bases respectively, with 10 bases between them. The CDR3 has 12 amino acids. The CDR3 spells CASSPDSEKLFF. The CDR3 nucleotides are TGTGCCAGCAGCCCGGACAGCGAAAAACTGTTTTTT.

The chain couples TRBV9 to TRBJ1-5, with unresolved D. V lost 0 bases and J 5 bases, leaving 6 bases between the germline ends. CDR1 is SGDLS and CDR2 is YYNGEE in the germline V gene. CDR3 size: 13 residues. The CDR3 coding sequence is TGTGCCAGCAGCGTAGACGGGGATCAGCCCCAGCATTTT. Translating gives CASSVDGDQPQHF.

The rearrangement uses TRBV6-5 and TRBJ2-7, with 7 bases identical to TRBD2. V gave up 5 bases and J gave up 0 bases; unmatched junction bases: 7. Germline V gene data show CDR1 as MNHEY and CDR2 as SVGAGI. The CDR3 is 15 amino acids. CDR3 residues: CASSLSGTVSYEQYF. DNA for the CDR3: TGTGCCAGCAGTCTAAGCGGGACCGTCTCCTACGAGCAGTACTTC.

This sequence joins TRBV2 and TRBJ2-6, with D possibly TRBD2 on 6 matching bases. The CDR3 contains 15 residues. V was shortened by 4 bases and J by 0 bases, with 7 bases between the two germline ends. In germline, CDR1 is SNHLY, CDR2 FYNNEI. The CDR3 reads CASSASASGANVLTF. CDR3 bases: TGTGCCAGCAGTGCTAGCGCCTCTGGGGCCAACGTCCTGACTTTC. Supplemented by reference TRBV2 and TRBJ2-6, the full variable domain reads EPEVTQTPSHQVTQMGQEVILRCVPISNHLYFYWYRQILGQKVEFLVSFYNNEISEKSEIFDDQFSVERPDGSNFTLKIRSTKLEDSAMYFCASSASASGANVLTFGAGSRLTVL.